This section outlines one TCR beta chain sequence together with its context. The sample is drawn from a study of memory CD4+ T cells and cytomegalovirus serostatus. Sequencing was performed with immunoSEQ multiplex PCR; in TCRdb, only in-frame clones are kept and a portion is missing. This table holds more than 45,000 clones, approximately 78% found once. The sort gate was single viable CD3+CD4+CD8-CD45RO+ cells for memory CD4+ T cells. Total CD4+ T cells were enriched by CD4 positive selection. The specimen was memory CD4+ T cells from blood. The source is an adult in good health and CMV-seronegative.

The CDR3 region is CASSSQPPERGELFF. CDR3 nucleotides: TGTGCCAGCAGCTCCCAACCCCCTGAGCGAGGGGAGCTGTTTTTT. This chain uses TRBV7-9 with TRBJ2-2, with no clear D. Germline values: CDR1 SEHNR, CDR2 FQNEAQ (reference sequence). There are 15 residues in the CDR3. V shed 4 bases and J shed 8 bases, with 17 bases lying between them.